This T cell receptor (beta chain) was retrieved from a study of CDR3 diversity in severe acne. TCRdb recomputed calls from the PCR reads with MiXCR, one row per CDR3 protein. The sample contains more than 80,000 distinct CDR3 sequences, approximately 49% of which appear only once. Germline lookup yields CDR1 SGHVS and CDR2 FNYEAQ. This CDR3 spans 15 amino acids. Trimming removed 0 bases from V and 5 bases from J, with 13 bases in between. This receptor was identified in a male donor with severe acne vulgaris. This sequence joins TRBV7-6 and TRBJ2-5; weak D call: TRBD2 (5 bases). Sample: blood. CDR3 sequence: CASSLAKRLRETQYF. CDR3 in DNA: TGTGCCAGCAGCTTAGCCAAGAGACTAAGGGAGACCCAGTACTTC.